The TCR beta chain under discussion was sequenced for a study of early T cells in non-severe SARS-CoV-2 infection. Study overall: Sequencing of bulk RNA from unsorted whole blood was done, without chain pairing. Study results and limitations: Database matching using VDJdb favored anti-spike CD8 responses, with private and CD4 specificities left missing.

This CDR3 has 11 residues. Germline V gene sequence: CDR1 PRHDT, CDR2 FYEKMQ (reference sequence). Trimming cost V 2 bases and J 5 bases, with 2 bases left between them. Separate cDNA molecules each had unique molecular identifiers attached to them. TCRdb re-called the 5' RACE reads with MiXCR, one entry per CDR3 protein. The sample lists 34,000 or so distinct CDR3 sequences, around 9% occurring once. This clonotype was seen many times. Its antigen is not identified. This clonotype was obtained from an adult who was a healthcare worker with PCR-confirmed SARS-CoV-2 infection or an uninfected control (not recorded which). Input material: whole blood. V and J are TRBV13 and TRBJ2-3; D unresolved. Here the CDR3 reads CASSLIDTQYF. CDR3 DNA sequence: TGTGCCAGCAGCTTAATAGATACGCAGTATTTT.